A selection of T cell receptor beta chains follows, all from one sample in a study of T-cell memory formation after mild COVID-19. TCRdb redid the calling of the 5' RACE reads with MiXCR, one entry per CDR3 protein. The data contain about 340,000 distinct CDR3 sequences, about 15% of them seen just once; the ten biggest clones take up 20% to 25%. What was sequenced was PBMCs or a T cell subset sorted from them (not recorded which). These receptors all come from a man between 18 and 35 years old who had mild COVID-19 (a few samples of this study predate the infection). Cell type and time point are not known. Both conserved end residues are part of each CDR3. The D gene is left open where the match is weak. Only some rows state a clone size, as once, few, many or a class for expanded clones.

.	16	TRBJ2-6	TRBV29-1	.	TGCAGCGTTGAAGATCGACGGTTCTCTGGGGCCAACGTCCTGACTTTC	CSVEDRRFSGANVLTF
TRBD1	17	TRBJ1-1	TRBV6-5	.	TGTGCCAGCAGCAAAGGACAGGGGGCTCGTGGGGGCACTGAAGCTTTCTTT	CASSKGQGARGGTEAFF
.	13	TRBJ1-1	TRBV7-2	few	TGTGCCAGCAGCTTTCAGTTGGCCACTGAAGCTTTCTTT	CASSFQLATEAFF
TRBD1	15	TRBJ1-4	TRBV6-5	few	TGTGCCAGCAGTTACAACGGACAGGGGGTTGAAAAACTGTTTTTT	CASSYNGQGVEKLFF
.	15	TRBJ2-3	TRBV20-1	.	TGCAGTGCGGTCAGGCCCCGGACGGCCACAGATACGCAGTATTTT	CSAVRPRTATDTQYF
TRBD2	14	TRBJ2-5	TRBV7-2	.	TGTGCCACGAAGGGGCGGGGGGGATCCGAGACCCAGTACTTC	CATKGRGGSETQYF
.	10	TRBJ1-2	TRBV29-1	.	TGCAGCGTCGACAGCTATGGCTACACCTTC	CSVDSYGYTF
TRBD1	18	TRBJ2-6	TRBV6-2/TRBV6-3	.	TGTGCCAGCAGCCGAATAGGGGGCCAGGTCTCTGGGGCCAACGTCCTGACTTTC	CASSRIGGQVSGANVLTF
TRBD1	14	TRBJ1-1	TRBV5-1	many	TGCGCCAGCAGCTTGGGGACAGGGAACACTGAAGCTTTCTTT	CASSLGTGNTEAFF
.	15	TRBJ1-5	TRBV24-1	.	TGTGCCACCAATATCGGGTGGGAATTCGGCCAGCCCCAGCATTTT	CATNIGWEFGQPQHF
.	13	TRBJ2-3	TRBV20-1	.	TGCAGTGCTGGTCCGGTTAGCACAGATACGCAGTATTTT	CSAGPVSTDTQYF
.	15	TRBJ1-2	TRBV10-2	.	TGCGCCATCCAAGTTCCGGACGGAGTCAACTATGGCTACACCTTC	CAIQVPDGVNYGYTF
.	12	TRBJ1-2	TRBV12-3/TRBV12-4	few	TGTGCCAGCAGCGGGGGGCTCTATGGCTACACCTTC	CASSGGLYGYTF
.	14	TRBJ2-3	TRBV29-1	.	TGCAGCGTTGTGCACGGGTCGGCCAAGGATACGCAGTATTTT	CSVVHGSAKDTQYF
.	13	TRBJ2-7	TRBV7-2	many	TGTGCCAGCAGCTGGGACGAGCAATACGAGCAGTACTTC	CASSWDEQYEQYF
TRBD2	15	TRBJ2-3	TRBV7-3	.	TGTGCCAGCAGCTTCGCGGGGGTCCATGGAGATACGCAGTATTTT	CASSFAGVHGDTQYF
.	14	TRBJ1-1	TRBV19	few	TGTGCCAGTAGTTACACCGGGCGGGGCACTGAAGCTTTCTTT	CASSYTGRGTEAFF
.	15	TRBJ2-3	TRBV29-1	few	TGCAGCGGCAAAGACAGCCCTCATTGGACAGATACGCAGTATTTT	CSGKDSPHWTDTQYF
TRBD2	16	TRBJ2-1	TRBV4-2	few	TGTGCCAGCAGCCAAGACCGTACTGAGCGGGGTACTGAGCAGTTCTTC	CASSQDRTERGTEQFF
TRBD1	15	TRBJ2-7	TRBV5-1	many	TGCGCCAGCAGCTTGTGGGGACAGGCCCGCTACGAGCAGTACTTC	CASSLWGQARYEQYF
TRBD1	16	TRBJ2-7	TRBV18	few	TGTGCCAGCTCACCACGGAGACAGGGGGTTACCTACGAGCAGTACTTC	CASSPRRQGVTYEQYF
.	14	TRBJ2-3	TRBV24-1	.	TGTGCCACCAGTGATAGACAGGGCACAGATACGCAGTATTTT	CATSDRQGTDTQYF
TRBD2	13	TRBJ2-1	TRBV7-8	.	TGTGCCAGCAGACTGGGGACTAACAATGAGCAGTTCTTC	CASRLGTNNEQFF
.	14	TRBJ1-1	TRBV6-5	.	TGTGCCAGCAGTTACTCGGTAGAACGCCTTGAAGCTTTCTTT	CASSYSVERLEAFF
.	15	TRBJ2-5	TRBV12-3/TRBV12-4	.	TGTGCCAGCAGCCCCGGGTCCGCGTACCAAGAGACCCAGTACTTC	CASSPGSAYQETQYF
TRBD2	16	TRBJ2-5	TRBV7-2	many	TGTGCCAGCAGCCGGACTAGCGGGGGATTCCAAGAGACCCAGTACTTC	CASSRTSGGFQETQYF
.	15	TRBJ2-3	TRBV7-8	.	TGTGCCAGCAGCTTCCAGCGGCCGGGCACAGATACGCAGTATTTT	CASSFQRPGTDTQYF
.	15	TRBJ2-3	TRBV5-6	few	TGTGCCAGCATTTTTTCCCCAACTAGCACAGATACGCAGTATTTT	CASIFSPTSTDTQYF
.	14	TRBJ1-3	TRBV4-3	few	TGCGCCAGCAGCCAAGACAGGGGAGAAAACACCATATATTTT	CASSQDRGENTIYF
TRBD1	16	TRBJ2-3	TRBV4-3	few	TGCGCCAGCAGCCAAGAATTCACAGGGGTTGCAGATACGCAGTATTTT	CASSQEFTGVADTQYF
.	14	TRBJ2-6	TRBV4-1	few	TGCGCCAGCAGCCAAGTCCAGCGGGTCGACGTCCTGACTTTC	CASSQVQRVDVLTF
TRBD1	15	TRBJ1-2	TRBV7-8	few	TGTGCCAGCAGCTTAGTAACAGGGGCCGGGTATGGCTACACCTTC	CASSLVTGAGYGYTF
.	14	TRBJ2-7	TRBV7-2	few	TGTGCCAGCAGCATTAGACAGGCGAGCCACGAGCAGTACTTC	CASSIRQASHEQYF
.	12	TRBJ1-2	TRBV7-2	.	TGTGCCAGCAGCCAGGGATACGATGGCTACACCTTC	CASSQGYDGYTF
.	18	TRBJ2-3	TRBV27	many	TGTGCCAGCAGTTTATCGATCGATAGCGGCGTGGGCACAGATACGCAGTATTTT	CASSLSIDSGVGTDTQYF
.	15	TRBJ2-1	TRBV10-3	few	TGTGCCATCAGAGCCGACCCGACCTCCTACAATGAGCAGTTCTTC	CAIRADPTSYNEQFF
.	16	TRBJ2-5	TRBV6-2/TRBV6-3	few	TGTGCCAGCAGTTACCGTCCTGGCAGGGAGATAAAGACCCAGTACTTC	CASSYRPGREIKTQYF
.	16	TRBJ2-3	TRBV20-1	.	TGCAGTGCTCATCCCCAATTCGGGGCTAGCACAGATACGCAGTATTTT	CSAHPQFGASTDTQYF
.	16	TRBJ2-1	TRBV9	few	TGTGCCAGCAGCGTAGCGGCAGGACCTTCCTACAATGAGCAGTTCTTC	CASSVAAGPSYNEQFF
TRBD1	15	TRBJ2-5	TRBV5-1	.	TGCGCCAGCAGTCCGGGACAGGGGATGATCAAGACCCAGTACTTC	CASSPGQGMIKTQYF
.	13	TRBJ1-1	TRBV7-3	few	TGTGCCAGCAGCTTAAGGGAATCGACTGAAGCTTTCTTT	CASSLRESTEAFF
.	15	TRBJ2-1	TRBV25-1	few	TGTGCCACCCTCCGGGACACCCTTGGCTACAATGAGCAGTTCTTC	CATLRDTLGYNEQFF
.	13	TRBJ1-1	TRBV6-5	few	TGTGCCAGCAGTTATTTGGGGCAGGTAAAAGCTTTCTTT	CASSYLGQVKAFF
.	16	TRBJ1-5	TRBV7-2	few	TGTGCCAGCAGCCCGGGGGGAGACTGGTTCTCTCAGCCCCAGCATTTT	CASSPGGDWFSQPQHF
TRBD2	15	TRBJ2-3	TRBV5-1	few	TGCGCCAGCAGCCCGGGGGGGGGCCCCACAGATACGCAGTATTTT	CASSPGGGPTDTQYF
TRBD2	17	TRBJ2-3	TRBV9	.	TGTGCCAGCAGCGTAGGTCTCCTAGCGGGGGGCACAGATACGCAGTATTTT	CASSVGLLAGGTDTQYF
TRBD2	15	TRBJ2-3	TRBV15	.	TGTGCCACCAGCAGAGAGCGGGGGGGCCCAGATACGCAGTATTTT	CATSRERGGPDTQYF
.	14	TRBJ1-5	TRBV7-9	.	TGTGCCAGCAGCTGGGAAGGAGGGAATCAGCCCCAGCATTTT	CASSWEGGNQPQHF
.	11	TRBJ2-1	TRBV28	.	TGTGCCAGCAGTACCTTCGATGAGCAGTTCTTC	CASSTFDEQFF
TRBD1	13	TRBJ2-7	TRBV12-3/TRBV12-4	.	TGTGCCAGCAGAGGACAGGGGCACCACGAGCAGTACTTC	CASRGQGHHEQYF
TRBD1	14	TRBJ2-3	TRBV29-1	few	TGCAGCGTCGGAACAGGGGGCTTTGGTGATACGCAGTATTTT	CSVGTGGFGDTQYF
TRBD1	16	TRBJ1-2	TRBV7-8	.	TGTGCCAGCAGCTTAAGGGACAGGGGGCCTGGCTATGGCTACACCTTC	CASSLRDRGPGYGYTF
TRBD2	17	TRBJ2-1	TRBV11-2	.	TGTGCCAGCAGCTTAGGAGCCGGGACTAGCGGGGGAAATGAGCAGTTCTTC	CASSLGAGTSGGNEQFF
.	15	TRBJ2-7	TRBV23-1	few	TGCGCCAGCAGTAAGGGGATGCGGCAGGGGTACGAGCAGTACTTC	CASSKGMRQGYEQYF
.	15	TRBJ2-2	TRBV21-1	many	TGTGCCAGCAGCAAAGAACAGGGAAACACCGGGGAGCTGTTTTTT	CASSKEQGNTGELFF
TRBD1	16	TRBJ2-2	TRBV6-5	.	TGTGCCAGCAGGCTTGGACAGGGGGTTATCACCGGGGAGCTGTTTTTT	CASRLGQGVITGELFF
.	18	TRBJ2-6	TRBV28	.	TGTGCCAGCAGTTTAGTCAGGGTCCTCCTTTCTGGGGCCAACGTCCTGACTTTC	CASSLVRVLLSGANVLTF
.	13	TRBJ2-7	TRBV5-1	.	TGCGCCAGCAGCCTCCATGGGTTCTACGAGCAGTACTTC	CASSLHGFYEQYF
TRBD2	15	TRBJ2-3	TRBV29-1	.	TGCAGCGTTGAAGATACGCGGGGGGCCACAGATACGCAGTATTTT	CSVEDTRGATDTQYF